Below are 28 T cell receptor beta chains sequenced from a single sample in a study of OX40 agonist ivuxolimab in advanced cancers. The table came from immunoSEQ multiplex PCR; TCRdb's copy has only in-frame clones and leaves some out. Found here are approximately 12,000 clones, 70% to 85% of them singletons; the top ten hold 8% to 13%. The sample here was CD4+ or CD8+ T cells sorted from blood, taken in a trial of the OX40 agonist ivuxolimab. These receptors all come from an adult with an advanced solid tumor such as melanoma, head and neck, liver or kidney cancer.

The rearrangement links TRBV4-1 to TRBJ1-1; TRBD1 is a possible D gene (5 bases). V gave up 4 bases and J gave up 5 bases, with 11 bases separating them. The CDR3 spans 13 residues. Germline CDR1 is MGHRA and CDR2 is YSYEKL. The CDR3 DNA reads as TGCGCCAGCAGCCCAGGGCCCGGGACTGAAGCTTTCTTT. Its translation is CASSPGPGTEAFF.

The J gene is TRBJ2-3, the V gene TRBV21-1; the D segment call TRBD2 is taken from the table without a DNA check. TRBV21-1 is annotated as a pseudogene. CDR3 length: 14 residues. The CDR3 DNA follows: TGTGCCAGCAGCAATCGGGGGATGACAGATACGCAGTATTTT. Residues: CASSNRGMTDTQYF.

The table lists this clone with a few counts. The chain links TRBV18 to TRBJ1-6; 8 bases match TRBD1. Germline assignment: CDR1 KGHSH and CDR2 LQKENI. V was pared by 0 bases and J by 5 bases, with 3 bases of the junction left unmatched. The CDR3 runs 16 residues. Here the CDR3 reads CASSPPGQGNNSPLHF. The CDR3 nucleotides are TGTGCCAGCTCACCACCCGGACAGGGCAATAATTCACCCCTCCACTTT.

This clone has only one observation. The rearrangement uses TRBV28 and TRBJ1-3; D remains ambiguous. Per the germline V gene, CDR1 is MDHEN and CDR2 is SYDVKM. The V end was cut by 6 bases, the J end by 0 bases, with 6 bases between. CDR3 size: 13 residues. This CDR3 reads CASRRVSGNTIYF. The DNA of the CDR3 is TGTGCCAGCAGAAGGGTCTCTGGAAACACCATATATTTT. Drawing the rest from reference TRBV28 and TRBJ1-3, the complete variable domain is DVKVTQSSRYLVKRTGEKVFLECVQDMDHENMFWYRQDPGLGLRLIYFSYDVKMKEKGDIPEGYSVSREKKERFSLILESASTNQTSMYLCASRRVSGNTIYFGEGSWLTVV.

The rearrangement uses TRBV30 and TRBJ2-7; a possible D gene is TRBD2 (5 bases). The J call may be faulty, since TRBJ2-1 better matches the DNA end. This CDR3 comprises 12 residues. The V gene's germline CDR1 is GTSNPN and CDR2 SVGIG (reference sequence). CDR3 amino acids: CAWSGTYNEQFF. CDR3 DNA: TGTGCCTGGAGCGGGACCTACAATGAGCAGTTCTTC.

CDR3 sequence reads: CSVEPGRGGQETQYF. Here the CDR3 DNA reads TGCAGCGTTGAACCGGGCAGGGGAGGCCAAGAGACCCAGTACTTC. This chain links TRBV29-1 with TRBJ2-5; D might be TRBD1 or TRBD2, each matching 6 bases. The CDR3 runs 15 residues. The germline V gene has CDR1 SQVTM and CDR2 ANQGSEA. The V and J ends lost 2 bases and 1 base respectively, with 14 bases between them.

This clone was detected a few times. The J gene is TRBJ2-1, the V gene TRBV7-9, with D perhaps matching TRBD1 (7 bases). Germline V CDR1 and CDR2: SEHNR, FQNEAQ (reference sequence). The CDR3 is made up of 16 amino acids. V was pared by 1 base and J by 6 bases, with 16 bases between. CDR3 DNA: TGTGCCAGCAGCTTAGACCCGACAGGGCGGGGCAATGAGCAGTTCTTC. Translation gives CASSLDPTGRGNEQFF.

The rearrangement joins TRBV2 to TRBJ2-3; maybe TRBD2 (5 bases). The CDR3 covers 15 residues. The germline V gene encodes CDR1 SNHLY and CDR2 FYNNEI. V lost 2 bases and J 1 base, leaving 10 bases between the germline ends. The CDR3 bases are TGTGCCAGCAGTGAAACTAGGAGGCGCACAGATACGCAGTATTTT. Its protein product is CASSETRRRTDTQYF. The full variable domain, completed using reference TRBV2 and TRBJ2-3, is EPEVTQTPSHQVTQMGQEVILRCVPISNHLYFYWYRQILGQKVEFLVSFYNNEISEKSEIFDDQFSVERPDGSNFTLKIRSTKLEDSAMYFCASSETRRRTDTQYFGPGTRLTVL.

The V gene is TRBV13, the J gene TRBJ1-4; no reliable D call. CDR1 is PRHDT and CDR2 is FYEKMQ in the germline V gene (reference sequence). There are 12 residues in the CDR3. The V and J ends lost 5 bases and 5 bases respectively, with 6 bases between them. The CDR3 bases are TGTGCCAGCAGCAGCGGAAATGAAAAACTGTTTTTT. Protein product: CASSSGNEKLFF.

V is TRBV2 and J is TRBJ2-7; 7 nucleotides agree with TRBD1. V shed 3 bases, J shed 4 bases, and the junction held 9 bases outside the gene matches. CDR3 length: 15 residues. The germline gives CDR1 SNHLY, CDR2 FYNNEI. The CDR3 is CASSETLTGAYEQYF. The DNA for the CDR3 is TGTGCCAGCAGTGAGACACTCACAGGGGCTTACGAGCAGTACTTC.

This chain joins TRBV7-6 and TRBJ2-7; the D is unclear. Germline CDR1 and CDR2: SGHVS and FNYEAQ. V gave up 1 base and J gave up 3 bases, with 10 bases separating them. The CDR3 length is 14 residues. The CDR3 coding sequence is TGTGCCAGCAGCTTAGAGCCTCTAGGCTACGAGCAGTACTTC. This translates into CASSLEPLGYEQYF.

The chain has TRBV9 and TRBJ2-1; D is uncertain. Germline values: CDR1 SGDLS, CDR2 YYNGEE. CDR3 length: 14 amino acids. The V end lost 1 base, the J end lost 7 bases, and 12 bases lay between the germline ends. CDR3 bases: TGTGCCAGCAGCGTAAACGACCCCGGGAATGAGCAGTTCTTC. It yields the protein CASSVNDPGNEQFF.

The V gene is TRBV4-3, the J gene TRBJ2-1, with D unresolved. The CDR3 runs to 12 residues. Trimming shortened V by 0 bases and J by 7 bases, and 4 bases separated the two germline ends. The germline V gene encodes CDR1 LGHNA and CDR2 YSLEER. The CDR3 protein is CASSQDWNEQFF. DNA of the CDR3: TGCGCCAGCAGCCAAGATTGGAATGAGCAGTTCTTC.

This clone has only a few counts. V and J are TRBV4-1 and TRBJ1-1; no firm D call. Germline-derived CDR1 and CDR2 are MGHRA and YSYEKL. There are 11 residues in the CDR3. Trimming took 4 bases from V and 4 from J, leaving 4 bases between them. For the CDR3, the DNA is TGCGCCAGCAGCCGAGGCACTGAAGCTTTCTTT. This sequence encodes CASSRGTEAFF.

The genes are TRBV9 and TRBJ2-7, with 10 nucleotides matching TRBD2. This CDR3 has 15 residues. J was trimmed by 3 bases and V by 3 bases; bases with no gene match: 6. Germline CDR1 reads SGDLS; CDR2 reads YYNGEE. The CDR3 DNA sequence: TGTGCCAGCAGCGCGACCGGGACTAGCGACTACGAGCAGTACTTC. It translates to CASSATGTSDYEQYF.

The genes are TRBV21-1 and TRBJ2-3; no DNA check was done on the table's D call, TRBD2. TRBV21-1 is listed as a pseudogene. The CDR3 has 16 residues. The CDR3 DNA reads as TGTGCCAGCAGCCATTGGACTAGCGGGAGTCCCGATACGCAGTATTTT. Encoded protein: CASSHWTSGSPDTQYF.

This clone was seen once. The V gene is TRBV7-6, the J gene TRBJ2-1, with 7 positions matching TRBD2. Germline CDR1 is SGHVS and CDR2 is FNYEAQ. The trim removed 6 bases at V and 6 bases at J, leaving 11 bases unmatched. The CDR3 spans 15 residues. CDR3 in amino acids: CASRPGTTLGNEQFF. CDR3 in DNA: TGTGCCAGCAGACCCGGGACTACCCTAGGCAATGAGCAGTTCTTC. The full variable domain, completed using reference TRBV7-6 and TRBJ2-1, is GAGVSQSPRYKVTKRGQDVALRCDPISGHVSLYWYRQALGQGPEFLTYFNYEAQQDKSGLPNDRFSAERPEGSISTLTIQRTEQRDSAMYRCASRPGTTLGNEQFFGPGTRLTVL.

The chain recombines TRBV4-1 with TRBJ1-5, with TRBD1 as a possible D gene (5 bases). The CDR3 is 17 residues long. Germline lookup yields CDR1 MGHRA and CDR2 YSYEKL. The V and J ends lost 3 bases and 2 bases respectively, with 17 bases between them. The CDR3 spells CASSHDRDRGGNQPQHF. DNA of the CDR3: TGCGCCAGCAGCCATGACCGAGACAGAGGAGGCAATCAGCCCCAGCATTTT.

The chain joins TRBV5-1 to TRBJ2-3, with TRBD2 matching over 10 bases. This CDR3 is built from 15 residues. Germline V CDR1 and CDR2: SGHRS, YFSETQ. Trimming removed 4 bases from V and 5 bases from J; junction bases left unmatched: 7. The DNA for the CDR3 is TGCGCCAGCAGCCAAGGGACTAGCGCGAAAGATACGCAGTATTTT. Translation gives CASSQGTSAKDTQYF.

This CDR3 reads CASSVATPGPYTGELFF. In nucleotides, the CDR3 is TGTGCCAGCAGCGTAGCTACCCCGGGACCATACACCGGGGAGCTGTTTTTT. The chain links TRBV9 to TRBJ2-2; D possibly uses TRBD1 or TRBD2 (5 bases each). CDR3 length equals 17 residues. V shed 0 bases and J shed 3 bases, with 15 bases lying between them. CDR1 is SGDLS, CDR2 YYNGEE, per germline.

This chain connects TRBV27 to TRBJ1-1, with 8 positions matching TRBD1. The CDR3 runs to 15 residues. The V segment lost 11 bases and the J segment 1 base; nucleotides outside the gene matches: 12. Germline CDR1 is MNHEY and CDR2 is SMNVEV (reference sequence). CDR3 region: CAAGAGQVPNTEAFF. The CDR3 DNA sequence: TGTGCCGCGGGAGCGGGACAGGTACCGAACACTGAAGCTTTCTTT.

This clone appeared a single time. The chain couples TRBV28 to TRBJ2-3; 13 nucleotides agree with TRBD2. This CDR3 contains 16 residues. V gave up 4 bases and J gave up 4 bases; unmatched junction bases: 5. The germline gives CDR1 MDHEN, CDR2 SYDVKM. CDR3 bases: TGTGCCAGCAGTTCGACTAGCGGGAGGATTGCAGATACGCAGTATTTT. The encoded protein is CASSSTSGRIADTQYF.

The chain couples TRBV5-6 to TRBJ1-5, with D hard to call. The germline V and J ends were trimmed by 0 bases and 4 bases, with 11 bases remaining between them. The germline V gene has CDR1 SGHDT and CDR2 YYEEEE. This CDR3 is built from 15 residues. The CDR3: CASSLVRRPNQPQHF. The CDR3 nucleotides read TGTGCCAGCAGCTTGGTACGGCGGCCAAATCAGCCCCAGCATTTT.

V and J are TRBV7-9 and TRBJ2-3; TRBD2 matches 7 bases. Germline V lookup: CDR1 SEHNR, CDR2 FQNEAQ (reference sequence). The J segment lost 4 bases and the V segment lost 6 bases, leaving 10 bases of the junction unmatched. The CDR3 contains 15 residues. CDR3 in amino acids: CASRILGGSPDTQYF. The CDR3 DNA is TGTGCCAGCAGGATACTGGGAGGGTCCCCAGATACGCAGTATTTT.

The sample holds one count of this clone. The CDR3, as DNA: TGTGCCAGCAGCTTAGCGCAGGGTTGGTACGAGCAGTACTTC. Encoded protein: CASSLAQGWYEQYF. The J gene is TRBJ2-7, the V gene TRBV7-9; D is perhaps TRBD1 (5 bases). Between the trimmed V and J ends, which lost 0 bases and 4 bases, there was a span of 10 bases. Germline V gene data show CDR1 as SEHNR and CDR2 as FQNEAQ (reference sequence). CDR3 length: 14 amino acids. Drawing the rest from reference TRBV7-9 and TRBJ2-7, the complete variable domain is DTGVSQNPRHKITKRGQNVTFRCDPISEHNRLYWYRQTLGQGPEFLTYFQNEAQLEKSRLLSDRFSAERPKGSFSTLEIQRTEQGDSAMYLCASSLAQGWYEQYFGPGTRLTVT.

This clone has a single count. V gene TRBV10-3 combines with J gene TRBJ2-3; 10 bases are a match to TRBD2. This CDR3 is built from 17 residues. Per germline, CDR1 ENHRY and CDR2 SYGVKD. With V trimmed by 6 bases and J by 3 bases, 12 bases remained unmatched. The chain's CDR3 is CAIRDFQREGGTDTQYF. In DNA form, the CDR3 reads TGTGCCATCAGAGACTTCCAGCGGGAGGGAGGGACAGATACGCAGTATTTT.

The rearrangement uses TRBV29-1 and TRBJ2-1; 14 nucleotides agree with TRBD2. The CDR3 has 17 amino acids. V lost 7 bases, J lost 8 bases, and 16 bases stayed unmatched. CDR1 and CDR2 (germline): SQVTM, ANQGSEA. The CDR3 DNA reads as TGCAGCGCCAGACCTCTGACTAGCGGGAGGGCCTTCGATGAGCAGTTCTTC. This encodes CSARPLTSGRAFDEQFF.

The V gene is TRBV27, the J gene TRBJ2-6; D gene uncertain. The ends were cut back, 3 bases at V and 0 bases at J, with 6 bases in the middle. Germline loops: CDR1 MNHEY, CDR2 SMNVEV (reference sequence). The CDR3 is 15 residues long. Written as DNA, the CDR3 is TGTGCCAGCAGTTTGTCACCCTCTGGGGCCAACGTCCTGACTTTC. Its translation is CASSLSPSGANVLTF.